This is a list of T cell receptor beta chains from one sample in a study of shared clonotypes between healthy human individuals. Clones were sequenced by immunoSEQ multiplex PCR, and TCRdb holds only the in-frame ones, with some missing. The sample has around 2.3 million clones, approximately 95% seen once. The sample taken for sequencing was naive CD4+ T cells sorted from blood. All receptors come from a man between 18 and 29 years old in good health. CDR3s include the opening cysteine and the closing phenylalanine or tryptophan. Clone size appears in some rows only: once, few, many, or a class for an expanded clone.

v_gene	j_gene	abundance	CDR3aa
TRBV14	TRBJ2-4	NA	CASSWGLAENIQYF
TRBV18	TRBJ1-2	NA	CASSPPGVVAGYTF
TRBV6-1	TRBJ1-5	NA	CASSGGQGGRQPQHF
TRBV6-1	TRBJ2-3	NA	CASKKGGLGSDTQYF
TRBV5-1	TRBJ2-7	NA	CASILAPGGGYEQYF
TRBV7-2	TRBJ2-5	NA	CASSPVSGGAEETQYF
TRBV7-2	TRBJ1-6	NA	CASSSGTGLSPLHF
TRBV28	TRBJ2-2	NA	CASSRRANTGELFF
TRBV7-9	TRBJ1-2	NA	CASSLEGYTF
TRBV30	TRBJ2-7	once	CAWKENRGLVSEQYF
TRBV4-3	TRBJ2-5	NA	CASSLAGETQYF
TRBV5-1	TRBJ2-3	NA	CASSLALSSGGTDTQYF
TRBV5-6	TRBJ2-6	NA	CASSFRGAGANVLTF
TRBV6-5	TRBJ1-1	NA	CASSRRGGNTEAFF
TRBV5-4	TRBJ2-5	NA	CASSSIAGVGETQYF
TRBV11-2	TRBJ2-7	NA	CASSSGTGRYEQYF
TRBV19	TRBJ2-2	NA	CASSIWRQANTGELFF
TRBV28	TRBJ2-7	NA	CASSFPTYEQYF
TRBV2	TRBJ2-3	NA	CASTAGGPGSTDTQYF
TRBV6-5	TRBJ2-7	NA	CASWAGITSYEQYF
TRBV6-1	TRBJ1-5	NA	CANGQGASDQPQHF
TRBV30	TRBJ1-2	NA	CACRMAVNYGYTF
TRBV21-1	TRBJ2-3	NA	CASRRPRTQYF
TRBV4-1	TRBJ2-7	once	CASSPIFTSGVNEQYF
TRBV30	TRBJ2-3	NA	CAWRSKGAGDTQYF
TRBV15	TRBJ2-7	NA	CATSTGQGAFGEQYF
TRBV27	TRBJ2-1	NA	CASSPLGQGAGEQFF
TRBV5-6	TRBJ2-2	NA	CASSSLQRTGELFF
TRBV6-1	TRBJ2-5	NA	CASSERGGQETQYF
TRBV5-1	TRBJ2-5	NA	CASRETGEKQETQYF
TRBV7-2	TRBJ2-2	NA	CASPQGEGGRNTGELFF
TRBV7-2	TRBJ1-4	NA	CASSLNRGNEKLFF
TRBV6-6	TRBJ2-5	NA	CASSYSQGIWETQYF
TRBV21-1	TRBJ1-2	NA	CASIRFVDGYTF
TRBV6-6	TRBJ1-5	NA	CASSTDTNQPQHF
TRBV6-1	TRBJ2-7	NA	CASSEALLEGIYEQYF
TRBV9	TRBJ2-7	NA	CASSVVGTGGEQYF
TRBV6-1	TRBJ1-4	NA	CASSEVRKEKLFF
TRBV5-1	TRBJ2-5	NA	CASGERAGGPYQETQYF
TRBV4-1	TRBJ2-3	NA	CASSQVFSTQYF
TRBV6-5	TRBJ1-2	NA	CASRSETVYGYTF
TRBV7-2	TRBJ2-2	NA	CASSLTGGVSGELFF
TRBV14	TRBJ2-1	NA	CASSQANEQFF
TRBV10-3	TRBJ2-5	NA	CAISDLGETQYF
TRBV11-2	TRBJ2-3	NA	CASSRQGLLGTDTQYF
TRBV6-5	TRBJ2-7	NA	CASSPLSTYEQYF
TRBV4-2	TRBJ2-3	NA	CASSQDNPFLTQYF